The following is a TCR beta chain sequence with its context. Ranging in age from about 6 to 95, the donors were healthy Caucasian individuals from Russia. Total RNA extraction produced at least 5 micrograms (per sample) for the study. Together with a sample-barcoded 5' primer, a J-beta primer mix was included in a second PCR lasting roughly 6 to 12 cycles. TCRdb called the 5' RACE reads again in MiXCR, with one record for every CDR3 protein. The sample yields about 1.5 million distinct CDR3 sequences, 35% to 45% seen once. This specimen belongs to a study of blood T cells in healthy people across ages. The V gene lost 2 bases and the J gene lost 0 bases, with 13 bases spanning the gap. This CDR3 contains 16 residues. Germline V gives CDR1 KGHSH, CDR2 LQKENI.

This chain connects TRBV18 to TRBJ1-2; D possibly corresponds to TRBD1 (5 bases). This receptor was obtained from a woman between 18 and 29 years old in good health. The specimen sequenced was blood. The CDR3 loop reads CASSPSGMGANYGYTF. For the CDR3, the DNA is TGTGCCAGCTCACCATCAGGGATGGGAGCTAACTATGGCTACACCTTC.